Presented here are 14 T cell receptor beta chains from one specimen sequenced in a study of cytomegalovirus exposure and HLA in healthy donors. The PCR contained 60 Vbeta and 13 Jbeta primers. TCRdb's copy holds only in-frame clones and misses some; the assay was immunoSEQ multiplex PCR. Of 200,000 or so clones in the sample, roughly 82% were seen once. The sample consisted of PBMCs. All receptors derive from a woman aged 45-60 years in good health and CMV-seropositive.

This chain joins TRBV5-4 and TRBJ1-1; D not certain. The CDR3 runs to 15 residues. The V gene's germline CDR1 is SGHNT and CDR2 YYREEE (reference sequence). V was shortened by 1 base and J by 1 base, with 11 bases between the two germline ends. CDR3 sequence (DNA): TGTGCCAGCAGCTTGTTGGGCTTTCGGAACACTGAAGCTTTCTTT. This sequence encodes CASSLLGFRNTEAFF.

This chain connects TRBV2 to TRBJ2-1; D uncertain. CDR1 SNHLY and CDR2 FYNNEI come from the germline V gene. The CDR3 covers 15 residues. V lost 6 bases, J lost 6 bases, and 18 bases lay in between. The CDR3 DNA reads as TGTGCCAGCAGGCTTGAGGATTTAGTGAGCAATGAGCAGTTCTTC. Its translation: CASRLEDLVSNEQFF. The entire variable domain, with the rest obtained from reference TRBV2 and TRBJ2-1, is as follows: EPEVTQTPSHQVTQMGQEVILRCVPISNHLYFYWYRQILGQKVEFLVSFYNNEISEKSEIFDDQFSVERPDGSNFTLKIRSTKLEDSAMYFCASRLEDLVSNEQFFGPGTRLTVL.

The sample holds a few counts of this clone. The DNA for the CDR3 is TGTGCCAGCAGCCTCGGGACTAGCGGTACGCAGTATTTT. Protein: CASSLGTSGTQYF. This chain links TRBV6-6 with TRBJ2-3; 11 nucleotides match TRBD2. The CDR3 length is 13 residues. The germline CDR1 and CDR2 sequences are MNHNY and SVGAGI (reference sequence). V dropped 6 bases and J dropped 8; count of bases not matched to a gene: 4.

This clone was found a few times. The rearrangement uses TRBV6-1 and TRBJ2-7; D gene uncertain. Germline values: CDR1 MNHNS, CDR2 SASEGT. V was pared by 3 bases and J by 9 bases, with 9 bases between. The CDR3 consists of 11 residues. The CDR3 protein is CASSDAGLQYF. For the CDR3, the DNA is TGTGCCAGCAGTGATGCTGGCCTGCAGTACTTC.

The V and J genes are TRBV4-2 and TRBJ2-3; 13 bases map to TRBD2. This CDR3 region has 15 residues. V gave up 4 bases and J gave up 9 bases; unmatched junction bases: 7. CDR1 and CDR2 from the germline V gene are LGHNA and YNFKEQ. CDR3 region: CASSPGTSGEETQYF. The DNA for the CDR3 is TGTGCCAGCAGCCCCGGGACTAGCGGGGAAGAGACGCAGTATTTT.

The genes are TRBV15 and TRBJ2-4; D ambiguous. The CDR3 spans 15 residues. Per germline, CDR1 LNHNV and CDR2 YYDKDF (reference sequence). V lost 0 bases and J lost 7, with 13 bases in between. The CDR3 region has the DNA TGTGCCACCAGCAGAGATGTTTCACAGCAGAACATTCAGTACTTC. It translates to CATSRDVSQQNIQYF.

This clone was counted only a few times. The genes are TRBV2 and TRBJ1-4; 7 bases fit TRBD1. This CDR3 has 11 amino acids. The J segment lost 16 bases and the V segment lost 6 bases, leaving 8 bases of the junction unmatched. CDR1 is SNHLY, CDR2 FYNNEI, per germline. For the CDR3, the DNA is TGTGCCAGCAGGGGAGACAGGGTAAAGTTTTTT. Its translation: CASRGDRVKFF. The whole variable domain, remainder taken from reference TRBV2 and TRBJ1-4, is EPEVTQTPSHQVTQMGQEVILRCVPISNHLYFYWYRQILGQKVEFLVSFYNNEISEKSEIFDDQFSVERPDGSNFTLKIRSTKLEDSAMYFCASRGDRVKFFGSGTQLSVL.

This sequence joins TRBV9 and TRBJ2-7, with D possibly being TRBD2 (5 bases). With 0 bases removed from V and 4 bases from J, the gap between germline ends came to 17 bases. The CDR3 sequence is 16 residues long. CDR1 and CDR2 (germline): SGDLS, YYNGEE. The chain's CDR3 is CASSVGFGVQGYEQYF. DNA for the CDR3: TGTGCCAGCAGCGTAGGTTTCGGGGTTCAAGGATACGAGCAGTACTTC.

This chain connects TRBV5-1 to TRBJ1-1; TRBD1 matches 8 bases. Germline CDR1 reads SGHRS; CDR2 reads YFSETQ. Trimming cost V 6 bases and J 0 bases; bases outside gene matches: 10. This CDR3 has 16 amino acids. CDR3 amino acids: CASTPGQVYVNTEAFF. Here the CDR3 DNA reads TGCGCCAGCACGCCGGGACAGGTTTATGTGAACACTGAAGCTTTCTTT.

J is TRBJ1-1 and V is TRBV10-2; TRBD1 might be the D (6 bases). The CDR3 is 15 residues long. Germline V gene sequence: CDR1 WSHSY, CDR2 SAAADI. V gave up 7 bases and J gave up 4 bases, with 19 bases separating them. The DNA of the CDR3 is TGCGCCAGCATTGATCCACAGGGATCGGGCACTGAAGCTTTCTTT. Its translation is CASIDPQGSGTEAFF.

V usage is TRBV19 and J usage is TRBJ1-2; D possibly corresponds to TRBD1 (5 bases). This CDR3 has 13 residues. V gave up 9 bases and J gave up 3 bases, with 14 bases separating them. Germline lookup yields CDR1 LNHDA and CDR2 SQIVND (reference sequence). The CDR3 coding sequence is TGTGCCAGCTCGACAGTCGCAGACTATGGCTACACCTTC. It translates to CASSTVADYGYTF.

The chain combines TRBV28 with TRBJ1-1; the D gene is possibly TRBD1 (5 bases). This CDR3 comprises 14 residues. CDR1 and CDR2 from the germline V gene are MDHEN and SYDVKM. V lost 7 bases, J lost 2 bases, and 14 bases lay in between. For the CDR3, the DNA is TGTGCCAGCACCTGGGGAGGGGCAAACACTGAAGCTTTCTTT. Its protein is CASTWGGANTEAFF.

The chain recombines TRBV6-6 with TRBJ1-1; 7 nucleotides align to TRBD1. This CDR3 spans 12 amino acids. V gave up 6 bases and J gave up 11 bases; unmatched junction bases: 9. The germline CDR1 and CDR2 sequences are MNHNY and SVGAGI (reference sequence). CDR3 sequence reads: CASSPGQEKAFF. CDR3 DNA sequence: TGTGCCAGCAGCCCCGGACAGGAGAAGGCTTTCTTT.

V is TRBV29-1 and J is TRBJ2-1; D might be TRBD1 (6 bases). This CDR3 spans 15 amino acids. CDR1 is SQVTM, CDR2 ANQGSEA, per germline. Trimming pared 5 bases from V and 5 bases from J, leaving 19 bases between. Here the CDR3 reads CSVYMTGQHNNEQFF. In nucleotides, the CDR3 is TGCAGCGTTTATATGACAGGACAACATAACAATGAGCAGTTCTTC.